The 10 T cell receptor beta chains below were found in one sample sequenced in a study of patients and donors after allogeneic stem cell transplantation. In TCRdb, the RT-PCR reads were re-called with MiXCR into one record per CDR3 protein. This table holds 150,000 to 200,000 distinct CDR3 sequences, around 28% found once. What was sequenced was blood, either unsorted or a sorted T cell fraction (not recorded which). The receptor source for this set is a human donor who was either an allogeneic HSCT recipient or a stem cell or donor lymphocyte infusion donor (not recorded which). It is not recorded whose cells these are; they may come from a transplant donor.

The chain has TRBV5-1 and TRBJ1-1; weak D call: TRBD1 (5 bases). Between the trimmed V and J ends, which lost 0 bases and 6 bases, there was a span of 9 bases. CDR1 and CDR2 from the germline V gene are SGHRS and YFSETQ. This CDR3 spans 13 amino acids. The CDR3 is CASSLAQGPEAFF. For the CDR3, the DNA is TGCGCCAGCAGCTTGGCCCAGGGCCCTGAAGCTTTCTTT.

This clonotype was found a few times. Here the CDR3 reads CASPTRDWFNEQFF. The CDR3 bases are TGTGCCAGCCCTACCCGGGACTGGTTCAATGAGCAGTTCTTC. The rearrangement links TRBV21-1 to TRBJ2-1; no DNA check was done on the table's D call, TRBD2. TRBV21-1 is deemed a pseudogene. This CDR3 is built from 14 residues.

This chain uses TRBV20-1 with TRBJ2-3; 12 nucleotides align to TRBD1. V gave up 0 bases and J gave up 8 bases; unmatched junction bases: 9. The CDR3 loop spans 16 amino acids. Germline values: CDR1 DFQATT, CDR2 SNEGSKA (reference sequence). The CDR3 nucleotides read TGCAGTGCTAGAGATTTGGGACAGGGGGCCTGGGGTACGCAGTATTTT. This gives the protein CSARDLGQGAWGTQYF.

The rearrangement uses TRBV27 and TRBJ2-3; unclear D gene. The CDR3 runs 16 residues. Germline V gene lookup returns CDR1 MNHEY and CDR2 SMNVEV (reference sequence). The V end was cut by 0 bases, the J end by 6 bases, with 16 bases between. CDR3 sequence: CASSLSGVLWLDTQYF. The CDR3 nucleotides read TGTGCCAGCAGTTTATCTGGGGTCCTTTGGTTGGATACGCAGTATTTT.

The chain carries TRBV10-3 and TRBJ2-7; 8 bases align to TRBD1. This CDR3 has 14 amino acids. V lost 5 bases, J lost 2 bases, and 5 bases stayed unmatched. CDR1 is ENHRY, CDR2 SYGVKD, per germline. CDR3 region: CAISIQGVTYEQYF. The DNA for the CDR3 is TGTGCCATCAGTATACAGGGGGTTACCTACGAGCAGTACTTC.

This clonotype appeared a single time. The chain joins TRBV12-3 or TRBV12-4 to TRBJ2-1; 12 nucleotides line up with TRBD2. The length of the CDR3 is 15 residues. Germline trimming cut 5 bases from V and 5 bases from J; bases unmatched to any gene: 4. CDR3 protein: CASSRGLAGHNEQFF. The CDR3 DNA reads TGTGCCAGCAGTAGAGGACTAGCGGGACACAATGAGCAGTTCTTC.

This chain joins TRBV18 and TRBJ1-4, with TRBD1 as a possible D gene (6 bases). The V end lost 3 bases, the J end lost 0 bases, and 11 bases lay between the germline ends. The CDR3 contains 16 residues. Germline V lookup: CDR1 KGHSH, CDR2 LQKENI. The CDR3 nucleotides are TGTGCCAGCTCACCGCGGACAGTTGCAACTAATGAAAAACTGTTTTTT. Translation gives CASSPRTVATNEKLFF.

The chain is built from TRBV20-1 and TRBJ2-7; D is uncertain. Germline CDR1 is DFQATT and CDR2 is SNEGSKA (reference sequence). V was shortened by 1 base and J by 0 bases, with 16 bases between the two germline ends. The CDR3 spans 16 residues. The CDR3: CSARAWSPTSSYEQYF. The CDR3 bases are TGCAGTGCTAGAGCCTGGAGTCCTACAAGCTCCTACGAGCAGTACTTC.

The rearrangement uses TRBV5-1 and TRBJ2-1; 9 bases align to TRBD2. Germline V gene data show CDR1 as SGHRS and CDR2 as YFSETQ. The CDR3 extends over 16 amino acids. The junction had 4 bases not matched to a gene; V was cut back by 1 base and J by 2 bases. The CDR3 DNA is TGCGCCAGCAGCTTGTACGGGACTAGCACCTACAATGAGCAGTTCTTC. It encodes CASSLYGTSTYNEQFF.

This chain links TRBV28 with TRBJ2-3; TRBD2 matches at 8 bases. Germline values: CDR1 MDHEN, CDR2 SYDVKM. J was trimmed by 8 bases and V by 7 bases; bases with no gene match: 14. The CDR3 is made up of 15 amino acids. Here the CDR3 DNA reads TGTGCCAGCAAGGAAGCGGGAGTAAGGGATAGTACGCAGTATTTT. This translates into CASKEAGVRDSTQYF.